A selection of T cell receptor beta chains follows, all from one sample in a study of cytomegalovirus exposure and HLA in healthy donors. Generated by immunoSEQ multiplex PCR, the TCRdb table keeps only in-frame clones and is missing some. The repertoire includes 150,000 to 200,000 clones, 75% of them detected once, and approximately 10% sits in the top ten. Sample: PBMCs. These receptors were collected from a man between 18 and 29 years old in good health and CMV-seropositive. Each CDR3 is given with its conserved first and last residue. The D gene is left open where the match is weak. Size is omitted from some rows. Given values are once, few, many or a class for expanded clones.

>-|-|TRBV7-8|TRBJ1-5
TGTGCCAGCAGCTTAGCAGGAGGGGGCAATCAGCCCCAGCATTTT
CASSLAGGGNQPQHF
>TRBD1|once|TRBV2|TRBJ2-1
TGTGCCAGCAGCCCCGGGACAGGCGATGAGCAGTTCTTC
CASSPGTGDEQFF
>-|once|TRBV7-9|TRBJ2-1
TGTGCCAGCAGCTTAGGAGACAATGAGCAGTTCTTC
CASSLGDNEQFF
>-|-|TRBV5-1|TRBJ1-3
TGCGCCAGCAGCTTGATTCCAGGCTCTGGAAACACCATATATTTT
CASSLIPGSGNTIYF
>TRBD1|-|TRBV5-4|TRBJ1-2
TGTGCCAGCAGCTTGGGGACAGGGGGCTATGGCTACACCTTC
CASSLGTGGYGYTF
>-|-|TRBV5-6|TRBJ2-7
TGTGCCAGCAGCTTGGGCAGGGACAACGAGCAGTACTTC
CASSLGRDNEQYF
>TRBD2|-|TRBV19|TRBJ2-2
TGTGCCAGTAGTATTCGGACTAGCGGGAGAACCGGGGAGCTGTTTTTT
CASSIRTSGRTGELFF
>TRBD2|-|TRBV30|TRBJ2-3
TGTGCCTGGAGTCGGGGGAGGGTTCGGGCAGATACGCAGTATTTT
CAWSRGRVRADTQYF
>TRBD2|-|TRBV6-5|TRBJ2-3
TGTGCCAGCAGTTACCGGCGGGAGGCCCCGACAGATACGCAGTATTTT
CASSYRREAPTDTQYF
>-|once|TRBV30|TRBJ1-2
TGTGCCTGGTACCACCTATCTAACTATGGCTACACCTTC
CAWYHLSNYGYTF
>-|-|TRBV27|TRBJ1-3
TGTGCCAGCAGCCAGGGGATTGGAAACACCATATATTTT
CASSQGIGNTIYF
>-|-|TRBV6-5|TRBJ1-2
TGTTCCAGCAGTAGGACACAGACCCTTTTCTATGGCTACACCTTC
CSSSRTQTLFYGYTF
>-|-|TRBV5-4|TRBJ2-7
TGTGCCAGCAGCTATCATGGAGTTTACGAGCAGTACTTC
CASSYHGVYEQYF
>-|-|TRBV6-4|TRBJ1-2
TGTGCCAGCAGTGACTCGGCAGGATTAAACTATGGCTACACCTTC
CASSDSAGLNYGYTF
>TRBD2|-|TRBV19|TRBJ2-7
TGTGCCAGTAGGGGACTAGCGGGAGGAGAGCAGTACTTC
CASRGLAGGEQYF
>TRBD2|-|TRBV5-1|TRBJ2-2
TGCGCCAGCAGCTTGGTTGCGGGAGGACCCGGGGAGCTGTTTTTT
CASSLVAGGPGELFF
>TRBD2|-|TRBV29-1|TRBJ2-7
TGCAGCGTTAGTAGGTGGGGGACTAGCGGGAGGGGACGGCAGTACTTC
CSVSRWGTSGRGRQYF
>TRBD2|-|TRBV29-1|TRBJ2-7
TGCAGCGTAGCCGGGACTAGCGGGAGGTACGAGCAGTACTTC
CSVAGTSGRYEQYF
>TRBD1|-|TRBV29-1|TRBJ2-7
TGCAGCGTTGAAAAACAGGGGCCCGACGAGCAGTACTTC
CSVEKQGPDEQYF
>-|-|TRBV27|TRBJ2-1
TGTGCCAGCAGGGCCGCAGACTACCGCTTCTACAATGAGCAGTTCTTC
CASRAADYRFYNEQFF
>TRBD2|once|TRBV2|TRBJ2-3
TGTGCCAGCGCATCACTAGCGGTTCAACGGGAAGATACGCAGTATTTT
CASASLAVQREDTQYF
>-|few|TRBV10-2|TRBJ2-2
TGCGCCAGTCAGGGTCCCGGGGAGCTGTTTTTT
CASQGPGELFF
>TRBD1|-|TRBV28|TRBJ1-1
TGTGCCAGCAGTGGACGACAGGGAACAGGTAACACTGAAGCTTTCTTT
CASSGRQGTGNTEAFF
>-|-|TRBV18|TRBJ2-1
TGTGCCAGCTCAACAACACTAGAACATGAGCAGTTCTTC
CASSTTLEHEQFF
>-|few|TRBV7-3|TRBJ2-3
TGTGCCAGCAGCTTATTCGGGAGTGGAGATACGCAGTATTTT
CASSLFGSGDTQYF
>-|-|TRBV30|TRBJ2-7
TGTGCCTCCGACACGACCAAGGCCCCTGTCCCCGGCGAGCAGTACTTC
CASDTTKAPVPGEQYF
>-|-|TRBV2|TRBJ2-7
TGTGCCAGCATAGCGGAGGCGTACGAGCAGTACTTC
CASIAEAYEQYF